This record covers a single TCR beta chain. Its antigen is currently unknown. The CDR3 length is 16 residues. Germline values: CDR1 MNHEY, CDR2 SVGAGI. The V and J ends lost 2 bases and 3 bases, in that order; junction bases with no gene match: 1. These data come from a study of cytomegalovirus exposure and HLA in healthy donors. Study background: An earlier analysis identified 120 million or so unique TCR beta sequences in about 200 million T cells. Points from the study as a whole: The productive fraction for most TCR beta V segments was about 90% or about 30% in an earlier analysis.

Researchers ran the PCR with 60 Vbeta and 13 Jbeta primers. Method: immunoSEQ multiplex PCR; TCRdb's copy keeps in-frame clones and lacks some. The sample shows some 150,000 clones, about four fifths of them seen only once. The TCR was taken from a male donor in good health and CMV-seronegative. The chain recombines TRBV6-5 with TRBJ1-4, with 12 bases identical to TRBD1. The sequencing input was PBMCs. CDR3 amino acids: CASSYGTGGSNEKLFF. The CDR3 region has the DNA TGTGCCAGCAGTTACGGGACAGGGGGCTCTAATGAAAAACTGTTTTTT.